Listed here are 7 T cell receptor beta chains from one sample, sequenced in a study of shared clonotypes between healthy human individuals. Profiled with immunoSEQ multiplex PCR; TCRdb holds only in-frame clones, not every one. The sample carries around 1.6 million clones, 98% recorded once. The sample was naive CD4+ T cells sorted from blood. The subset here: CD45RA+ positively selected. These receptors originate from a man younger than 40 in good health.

In nucleotides, the CDR3 is TGTGCCAGCAGGCATGCTAGCGGGTTGTACGAGCAGTACTTC. Protein sequence: CASRHASGLYEQYF. V and J are TRBV7-2 and TRBJ2-7, with TRBD2 identical over 8 bases. Germline V gene sequence: CDR1 SGHTA, CDR2 FQGNSA. The CDR3 loop spans 14 amino acids. V shed 6 bases, J shed 4 bases, and the junction held 8 bases outside the gene matches. Complete variable domain (other parts from reference TRBV7-2 and TRBJ2-7): GAGVSQSPSNKVTEKGKDVELRCDPISGHTALYWYRQSLGQGLEFLIYFQGNSAPDKSGLPSDRFSAERTGGSVSTLTIQRTQQEDSAVYLCASRHASGLYEQYFGPGTRLTVT.

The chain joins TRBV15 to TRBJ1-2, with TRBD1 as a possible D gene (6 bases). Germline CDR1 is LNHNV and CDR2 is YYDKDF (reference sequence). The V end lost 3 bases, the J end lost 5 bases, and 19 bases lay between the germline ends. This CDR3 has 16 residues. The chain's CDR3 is CATSSRVQGIGYGYTF. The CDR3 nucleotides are TGTGCCACCAGCAGTCGAGTTCAGGGGATCGGGTATGGCTACACCTTC.

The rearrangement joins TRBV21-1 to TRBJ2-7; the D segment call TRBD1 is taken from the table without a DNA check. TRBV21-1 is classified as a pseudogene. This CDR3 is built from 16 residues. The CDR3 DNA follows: TGTGCCAGCAGCAAGGGCCCGACAGGACCACCCTACGAGCAGTACTTC. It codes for CASSKGPTGPPYEQYF.

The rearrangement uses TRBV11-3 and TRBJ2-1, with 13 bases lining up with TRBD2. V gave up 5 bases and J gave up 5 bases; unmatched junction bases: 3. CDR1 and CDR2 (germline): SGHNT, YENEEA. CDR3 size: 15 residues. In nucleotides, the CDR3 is TGTGCCAGCAGCCGCGGGACTAGCGGGGACAATGAGCAGTTCTTC. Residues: CASSRGTSGDNEQFF.

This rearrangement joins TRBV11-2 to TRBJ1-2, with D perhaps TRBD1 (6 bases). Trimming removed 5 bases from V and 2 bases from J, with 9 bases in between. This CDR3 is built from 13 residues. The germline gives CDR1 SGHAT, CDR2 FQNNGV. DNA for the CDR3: TGTGCCAGCAGCCGTGGACAGAACTATGGCTACACCTTC. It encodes CASSRGQNYGYTF.

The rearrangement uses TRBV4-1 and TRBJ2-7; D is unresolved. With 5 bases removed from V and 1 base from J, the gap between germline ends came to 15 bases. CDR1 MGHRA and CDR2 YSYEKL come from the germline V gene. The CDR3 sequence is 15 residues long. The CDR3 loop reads CASSTSDLRSYEQYF. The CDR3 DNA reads TGCGCCAGCAGCACCTCAGACTTGAGATCCTACGAGCAGTACTTC.

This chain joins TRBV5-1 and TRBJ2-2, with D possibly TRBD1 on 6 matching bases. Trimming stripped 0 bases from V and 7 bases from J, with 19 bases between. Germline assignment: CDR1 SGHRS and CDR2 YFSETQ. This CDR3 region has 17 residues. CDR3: CASSLEALGGYVGELFF. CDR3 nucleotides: TGCGCCAGCAGCTTGGAAGCTCTAGGGGGTTATGTCGGGGAGCTGTTTTTT.